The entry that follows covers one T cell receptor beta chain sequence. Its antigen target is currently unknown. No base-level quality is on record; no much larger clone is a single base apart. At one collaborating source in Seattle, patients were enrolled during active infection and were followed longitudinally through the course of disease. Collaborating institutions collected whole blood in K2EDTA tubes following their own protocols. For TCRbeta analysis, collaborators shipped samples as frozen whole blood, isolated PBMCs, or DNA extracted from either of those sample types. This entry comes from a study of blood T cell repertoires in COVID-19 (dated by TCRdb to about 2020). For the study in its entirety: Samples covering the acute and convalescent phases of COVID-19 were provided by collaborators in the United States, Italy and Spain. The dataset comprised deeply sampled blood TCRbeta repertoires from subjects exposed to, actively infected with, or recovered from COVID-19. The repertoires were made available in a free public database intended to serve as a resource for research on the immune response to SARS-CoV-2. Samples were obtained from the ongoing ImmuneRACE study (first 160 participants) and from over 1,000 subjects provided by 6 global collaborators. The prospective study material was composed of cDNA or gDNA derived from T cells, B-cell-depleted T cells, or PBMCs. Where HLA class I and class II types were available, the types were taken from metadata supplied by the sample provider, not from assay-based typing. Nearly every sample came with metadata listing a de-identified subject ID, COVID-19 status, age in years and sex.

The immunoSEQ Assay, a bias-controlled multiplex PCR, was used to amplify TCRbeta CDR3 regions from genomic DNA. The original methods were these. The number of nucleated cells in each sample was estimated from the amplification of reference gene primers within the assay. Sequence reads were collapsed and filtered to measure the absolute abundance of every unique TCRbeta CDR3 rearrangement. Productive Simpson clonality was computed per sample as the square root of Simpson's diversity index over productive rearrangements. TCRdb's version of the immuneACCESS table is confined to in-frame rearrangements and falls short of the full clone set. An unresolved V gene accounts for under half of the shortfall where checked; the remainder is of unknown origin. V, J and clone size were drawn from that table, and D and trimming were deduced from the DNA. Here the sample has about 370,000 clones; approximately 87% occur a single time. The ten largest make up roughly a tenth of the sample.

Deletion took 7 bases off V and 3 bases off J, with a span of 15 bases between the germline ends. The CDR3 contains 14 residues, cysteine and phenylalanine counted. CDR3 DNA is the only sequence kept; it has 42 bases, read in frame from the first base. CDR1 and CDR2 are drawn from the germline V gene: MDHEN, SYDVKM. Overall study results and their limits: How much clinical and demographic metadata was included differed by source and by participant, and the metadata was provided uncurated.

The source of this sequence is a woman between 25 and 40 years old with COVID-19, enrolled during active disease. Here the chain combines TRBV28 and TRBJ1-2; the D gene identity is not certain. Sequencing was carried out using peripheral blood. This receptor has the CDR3 CASIDRGEDYGYTF. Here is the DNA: TGTGCCAGCATCGACCGTGGGGAGGACTATGGCTACACCTTC.